This TCR beta chain was retrieved from a study of cytomegalovirus exposure and HLA in healthy donors (TCRdb year 2017). About the study as a whole: According to a later analysis, the roughly 130 validation repertoires were produced on the same platform as the roughly 700 repertoires of the first cohort. The aim of the study was to test whether cataloging public T cell receptors could identify signatures of past pathogen exposure. Along with the roughly 610-subject first cohort, a separate validation cohort of over 90 different subjects was used. High-throughput TCR immunosequencing, statistical association of individual TCRs with disease status, and machine learning were combined to predict cytomegalovirus infection status.

About this clone itself: What this receptor recognizes is not known. No clone much larger than this one lies a single base away; base qualities are absent.

Sequences SGHVS (CDR1) and FQNEAQ (CDR2) are obtained from the germline V gene. V is reduced by 5 bases and J by 3 bases, leaving a spacing of 17 bases between them. The CDR3 sequence holds 16 residues, the cysteine and phenylalanine included. The CDR3 DNA has 48 bases and is translated from base 1. Donors formed part of the validation cohort, which comprised 120 or so subjects and was distinct from the first cohort of 690 or so subjects. Points the paper makes about the study in general: In vitro tests confirmed that a few of the cytomegalovirus-associated TCR beta chains recognize cytomegalovirus antigens. While some public TCRs were present in many individuals, most TCR sequences turned up only very rarely across donors. A later analysis found that TCRs clustered in the first cohort also tended to co-occur in the roughly 120 validation repertoires, with 90% to 95% of cluster scores above 0. The study gave a list of about 150 TCR beta chains associated with cytomegalovirus. It was suggested by the authors that the approach could potentially be generalized to other disease states and immunological phenotypes. A later analysis had no HLA typing for the validation cohort, so co-occurrence there was scored across all 120 repertoires. The classifier was reported to diagnose cytomegalovirus status with high specificity and sensitivity in both the original and validation cohorts.

The library relied on the immunoSEQ multiplex PCR assay. Turning to the authors' computational methods: A statistical classification framework was built to diagnose cytomegalovirus status from the catalog of TCR beta chain sequences. This is the immuneACCESS table as TCRdb keeps it, with only in-frame sequences that have V and J called. A part of the clones is gone; compared with another copy, unresolved V genes explain less than half, and the rest is unexplained. That table gives V, J and clone size, and the DNA gave D and trimming. The sample table shows around 350,000 clones, and roughly 89% are seen once. The top ten hold 0.83% of the sample.

The chain is encoded by TRBV7-8 joined to TRBJ2-1; the D segment could be TRBD2, given 5 matching bases. Sequencing was carried out using PBMCs. This TCR was recovered from a woman younger than 30 in good health and CMV-seronegative. The CDR3 is CASSQEGYSNYNEQFF. At the DNA level, the sequence is TGTGCCAGCAGCCAAGAGGGCTATTCGAACTACAATGAGCAGTTCTTC. Extended through the reference TRBV7-8 and TRBJ2-1 proteins, this CDR3 yields the full variable domain: GAGVSQSPRYKVAKRGQDVALRCDPISGHVSLFWYQQALGQGPEFLTYFQNEAQLDKSGLPSDRFFAERPEGSVSTLKIQRTQQEDSAVYLCASSQEGYSNYNEQFFGPGTRLTVL.